This T cell receptor beta chain was sequenced during a study of T cell responses to AZD1222 COVID-19 vaccine. Concerning this clone: Its specificity is not known.

Pooled in the analysis were second doses at about 4 or about 12 weeks. Study results and limitations: Clonal diversity was possibly underestimated, and the donors were mostly white British, with more females.

This CDR3 region has 14 residues. The germline V gene encodes CDR1 SGHNT and CDR2 YENEEA. Trimming cost V 5 bases and J 0 bases, with 9 bases left between them. The method was immunoSEQ multiplex PCR; TCRdb's version includes in-frame clones alone and lacks a portion of them. The sample holds about 84,000 clones; 80% to 90% are singletons and the top ten take around 9.3%. Sequencing used peripheral blood, obtained 28 days after the second AZD1222 dose. This chain connects TRBV11-3 to TRBJ2-3; perhaps D is TRBD1 or TRBD2 (6 bases each). The TCR was taken from an adult who received the AZD1222 COVID-19 vaccine. CDR3 residues: CASSTGASTDTQYF. In DNA, the CDR3 is TGTGCCAGCAGCACGGGGGCAAGCACAGATACGCAGTATTTT.